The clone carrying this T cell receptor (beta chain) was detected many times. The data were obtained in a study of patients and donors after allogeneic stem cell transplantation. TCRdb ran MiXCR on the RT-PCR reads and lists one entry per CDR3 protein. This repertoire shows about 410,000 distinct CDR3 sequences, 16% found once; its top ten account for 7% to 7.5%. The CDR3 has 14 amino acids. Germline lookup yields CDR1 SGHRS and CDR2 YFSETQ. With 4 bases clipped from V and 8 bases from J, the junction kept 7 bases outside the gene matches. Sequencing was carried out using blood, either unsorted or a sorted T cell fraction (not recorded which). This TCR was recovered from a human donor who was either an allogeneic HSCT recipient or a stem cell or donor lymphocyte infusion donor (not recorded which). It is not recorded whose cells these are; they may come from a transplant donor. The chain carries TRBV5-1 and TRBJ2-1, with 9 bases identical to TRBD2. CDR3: CASSPGTSRHEQFF. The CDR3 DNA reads TGCGCCAGCAGCCCCGGGACTAGCAGGCATGAGCAGTTCTTC. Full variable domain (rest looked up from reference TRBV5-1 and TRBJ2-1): KAGVTQTPRYLIKTRGQQVTLSCSPISGHRSVSWYQQTPGQGLQFLFEYFSETQRNKGNFPGRFSGRQFSNSRSEMNVSTLELGDSALYLCASSPGTSRHEQFFGPGTRLTVL.